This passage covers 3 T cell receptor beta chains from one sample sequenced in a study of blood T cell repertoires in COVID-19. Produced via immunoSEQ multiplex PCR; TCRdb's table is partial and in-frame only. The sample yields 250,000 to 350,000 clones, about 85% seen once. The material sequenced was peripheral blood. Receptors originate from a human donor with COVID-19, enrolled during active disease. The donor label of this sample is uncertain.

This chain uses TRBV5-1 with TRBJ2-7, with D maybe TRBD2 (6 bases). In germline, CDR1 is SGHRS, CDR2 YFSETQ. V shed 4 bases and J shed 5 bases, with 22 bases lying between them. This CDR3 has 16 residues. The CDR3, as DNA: TGCGCCAGCAGCGCACTCCTGCAGGGAGGTGAAAACGAGCAGTACTTC. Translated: CASSALLQGGENEQYF.

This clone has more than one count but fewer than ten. DNA of the CDR3: TGTGCCAGCAGGCGTCGACTAGCGGGAAGCAATGAGCAGTTCTTC. Its translation: CASRRRLAGSNEQFF. The rearrangement links TRBV5-6 to TRBJ2-1, with 11 bases aligning to TRBD2. This CDR3 has 15 residues. The V gene end was trimmed by 5 bases and the J gene end by 6 bases; junction bases not matched to a gene: 7. Germline V lookup: CDR1 SGHDT, CDR2 YYEEEE.

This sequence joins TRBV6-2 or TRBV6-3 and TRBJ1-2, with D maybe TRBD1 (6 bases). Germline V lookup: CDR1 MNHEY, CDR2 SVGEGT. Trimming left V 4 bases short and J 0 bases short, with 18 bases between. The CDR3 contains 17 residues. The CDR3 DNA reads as TGTGCCAGCAGTTCCTGGTCCTCCGGGACAACTAACTATGGCTACACCTTC. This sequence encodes CASSSWSSGTTNYGYTF.